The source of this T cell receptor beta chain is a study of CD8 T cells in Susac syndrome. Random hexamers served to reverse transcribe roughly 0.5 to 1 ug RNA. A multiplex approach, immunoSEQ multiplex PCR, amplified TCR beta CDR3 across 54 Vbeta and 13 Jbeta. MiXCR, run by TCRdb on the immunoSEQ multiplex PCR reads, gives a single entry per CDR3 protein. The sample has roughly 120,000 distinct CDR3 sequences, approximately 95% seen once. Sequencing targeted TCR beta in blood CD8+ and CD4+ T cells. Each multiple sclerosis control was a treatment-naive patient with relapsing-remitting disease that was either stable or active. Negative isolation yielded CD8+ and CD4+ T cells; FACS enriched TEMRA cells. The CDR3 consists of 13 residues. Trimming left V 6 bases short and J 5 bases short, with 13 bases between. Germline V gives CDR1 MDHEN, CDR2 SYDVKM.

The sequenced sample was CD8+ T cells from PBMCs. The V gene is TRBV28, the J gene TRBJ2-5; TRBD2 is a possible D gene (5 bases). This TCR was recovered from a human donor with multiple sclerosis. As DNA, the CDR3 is TGTGCCAGCAGGGGTGGGGTAGCGGAGACCCAGTACTTC. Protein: CASRGGVAETQYF.